Given below is one T cell receptor beta chain in context. What antigen it recognizes has not been identified. The sample holds no much larger clone one base away, and base qualities are not on file. The data originate from a study of response to subunit inactivated influenza vaccine (dated by TCRdb to between 2017 and 2018). Study-level background: The study used deep quantitative T cell receptor repertoire profiling to track responses to a trivalent subunit inactivated influenza vaccine. Study-wide findings and limitations: It was suggested by the authors that each seasonal influenza vaccination may recruit only a limited number of new T cells.

The protocol used for the library was RT-PCR. The instrument was an Illumina HiSeq 2500. TCRdb redid the processing of the public reads, applying fastp at Q25 and MiXCR, and retained in-frame beta chains. A single entry per CDR3 protein holds the most common genes and DNA from its merged rows. The sample table shows 630,000 or so distinct CDR3 sequences, and less than 20% are seen once. The ten largest clonotypes hold around a tenth of the sample. Ends trimmed: V by 8 bases, J by 8 bases; bases unmatched to a gene: 5. Inclusive of the bounding cysteine and phenylalanine, the CDR3 is 11 residues long. CDR3 DNA only is kept here, 33 bases in frame from base 1. CDR1 and CDR2 are drawn from the germline V gene (reference sequence): SEHNR, FQNEAQ.

Source: PBMCs from blood, taken 11 to 12 days after vaccination. The TCR sequence derives from a man in his fifties who received an inactivated influenza vaccine. Donor details come from another sample of the same person, matched by shared clones. The chain joins TRBV7-9 to TRBJ1-1; TRBD1 lines up with 7 middle nucleotides. The CDR3 protein is CASAGTAEAFF. The nucleotide sequence is given as TGTGCCAGCGCGGGGACAGCAGAAGCTTTCTTT.